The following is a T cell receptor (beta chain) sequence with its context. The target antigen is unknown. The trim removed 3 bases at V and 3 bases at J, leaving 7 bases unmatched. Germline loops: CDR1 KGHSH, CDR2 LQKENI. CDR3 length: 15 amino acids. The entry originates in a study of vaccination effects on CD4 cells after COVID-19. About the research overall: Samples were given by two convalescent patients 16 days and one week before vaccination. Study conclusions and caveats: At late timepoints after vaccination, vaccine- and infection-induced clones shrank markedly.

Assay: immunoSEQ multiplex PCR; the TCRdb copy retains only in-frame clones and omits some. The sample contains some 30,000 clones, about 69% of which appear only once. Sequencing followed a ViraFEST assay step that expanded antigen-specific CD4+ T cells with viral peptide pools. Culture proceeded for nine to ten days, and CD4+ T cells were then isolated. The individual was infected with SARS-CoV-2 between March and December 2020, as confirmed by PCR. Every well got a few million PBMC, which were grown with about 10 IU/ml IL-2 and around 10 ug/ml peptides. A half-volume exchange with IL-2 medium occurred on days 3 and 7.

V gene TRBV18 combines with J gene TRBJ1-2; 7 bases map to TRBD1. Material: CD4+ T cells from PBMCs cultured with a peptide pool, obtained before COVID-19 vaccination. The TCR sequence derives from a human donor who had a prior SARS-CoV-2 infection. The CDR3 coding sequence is TGTGCCAGCTCACCGGGCGCACAGGGGCACTATGGCTACACCTTC. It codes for CASSPGAQGHYGYTF.